This TCR beta chain originates from a study of CD8 T cells in Susac syndrome. When the RNA was reverse transcribed, random hexamers were used with an input of 0.5 to 1 ug. Across 54 Vbeta and 13 Jbeta, TCR beta CDR3 was amplified with immunoSEQ multiplex PCR. TCRdb re-derived calls from the immunoSEQ multiplex PCR reads in MiXCR, one entry per CDR3 protein. Of roughly 170,000 distinct CDR3 sequences listed, roughly 92% are singletons. This clonotype was seen a single time. CDR3 length: 16 amino acids. CDR1 and CDR2 from the germline V gene are MGHRA and YSYEKL. The ends lost 4 bases at V and 5 bases at J; junction bases unmatched: 11. Sequencing of TCR beta drew on CD8+ and CD4+ T cells from blood. TEMRA cells were enriched by FACS, and CD4+ and CD8+ T cells were negatively isolated.

V gene TRBV4-1 combines with J gene TRBJ2-1; TRBD2 matches 7 bases. Sequencing used CD4+ T cells from PBMCs. The sequence came from a human donor with multiple sclerosis. The CDR3 region has the DNA TGCGCCAGCAGCCCGGGGGGTGGAGGAGTAAACAATGAGCAGTTCTTC. Translation: CASSPGGGGVNNEQFF.